This TCR beta chain appears in the sequencing data of a study of long-term antiretroviral therapy in people with HIV. Researchers ran immunoSEQ v3.0 at survey level. TCRdb's copy holds only in-frame clones and misses some; the assay was immunoSEQ multiplex PCR. The data contain 30,000 to 40,000 clones, 70% to 80% of them singletons. Per germline, CDR1 MNHEY and CDR2 SMNVEV (reference sequence). This CDR3 region has 14 residues. Trimming took off 5 bases at V and 4 bases at J, with 14 bases between the two ends. This clonotype was obtained from a man younger than 35 with HIV. This sequence joins TRBV27 and TRBJ1-2; D possibly corresponds to TRBD1 (5 bases). This specimen was unsorted PBMCs, taken 1.9 years after starting antiretroviral therapy. As DNA, the CDR3 is TGTGCCAGCAGTCCACCGGGACTGAGCTATGGCTACACCTTC. Amino acids: CASSPPGLSYGYTF.